The 9 T cell receptor beta chains in this list originate from one sample, sequenced in a study of cytomegalovirus exposure and HLA in healthy donors. This PCR relied on a set of 60 Vbeta primers and 13 Jbeta primers. Produced via immunoSEQ multiplex PCR; TCRdb's table is partial and in-frame only. The sample carries over 150,000 clones, about three quarters recorded once. Sequenced: PBMCs. The receptors shown here come from a woman in her forties in good health and CMV-seronegative.

This sequence joins TRBV5-1 and TRBJ2-3; TRBD1 aligns across 9 bases. Germline V lookup: CDR1 SGHRS, CDR2 YFSETQ. The CDR3 totals 15 residues. The J segment lost 4 bases and the V segment lost 3 bases, leaving 6 bases of the junction unmatched. CDR3 nucleotide sequence: TGCGCCAGCAGCTCGGGACAGGGTTCGCCAGATACGCAGTATTTT. Amino acids: CASSSGQGSPDTQYF. The whole variable domain, filled in from reference TRBV5-1 and TRBJ2-3, reads KAGVTQTPRYLIKTRGQQVTLSCSPISGHRSVSWYQQTPGQGLQFLFEYFSETQRNKGNFPGRFSGRQFSNSRSEMNVSTLELGDSALYLCASSSGQGSPDTQYFGPGTRLTVL.

The J gene is TRBJ1-1, the V gene TRBV7-2; a weak D match, TRBD1 (6 bases). The length of the CDR3 is 13 residues. Germline CDR1 is SGHTA and CDR2 is FQGNSA. Trimming left V 5 bases short and J 11 bases short, with 18 bases between. The CDR3 bases are TGTGCCAGCAGCCCTATCAGGGGAGTAGGCGCTTTCTTT. This sequence encodes CASSPIRGVGAFF.

The chain joins TRBV19 to TRBJ1-5, with a weak D call TRBD1 (5 bases). This CDR3 is 15 amino acids long. V was pared by 5 bases and J by 4 bases, with 15 bases between. Germline CDR1 and CDR2: LNHDA and SQIVND (reference sequence). CDR3 loop: CASSPPEEGNQPQHF. CDR3 sequence (DNA): TGTGCCAGTAGTCCCCCGGAGGAGGGGAATCAGCCCCAGCATTTT. Variable domain in full (rest from reference TRBV19 and TRBJ1-5): DGGITQSPKYLFRKEGQNVTLSCEQNLNHDAMYWYRQDPGQGLRLIYYSQIVNDFQKGDIAEGYSVSREKKESFPLTVTSAQKNPTAFYLCASSPPEEGNQPQHFGDGTRLSIL.

The V and J genes are TRBV28 and TRBJ2-7; the D gene is possibly TRBD2 (6 bases). Trimming shortened V by 4 bases and J by 8 bases, and 9 bases separated the two germline ends. The CDR3 runs to 11 residues. The germline V gene encodes CDR1 MDHEN and CDR2 SYDVKM. CDR3 sequence (DNA): TGTGCCAGCAGTTCCCGGGGGAAGCAGTACTTC. This translates into CASSSRGKQYF.

The chain uses TRBV13 and TRBJ2-3; 9 bases map to TRBD1. Germline V gives CDR1 PRHDT, CDR2 FYEKMQ (reference sequence). CDR3 length equals 15 residues. V gave up 3 bases and J gave up 3 bases; unmatched junction bases: 4. CDR3 amino acids: CASSFRDRETDTQYF. The CDR3 nucleotides read TGTGCCAGCAGCTTCCGGGACAGGGAAACAGATACGCAGTATTTT.

The V and J genes are TRBV18 and TRBJ2-7, with 7 bases aligning to TRBD1. CDR1 KGHSH and CDR2 LQKENI come from the germline V gene. There are 14 residues in the CDR3. The V gene end was trimmed by 3 bases and the J gene end by 5 bases; junction bases not matched to a gene: 7. CDR3 loop: CASSPGQPRHEQYF. The CDR3 DNA reads TGTGCCAGCTCACCGGGACAGCCCCGCCACGAGCAGTACTTC.

This chain connects TRBV6-5 to TRBJ2-7; 8 bases are a match to TRBD2. From germline, CDR1 is MNHEY and CDR2 SVGAGI. V lost 6 bases to trimming and J lost 3 bases; unmatched junction nucleotides: 7. This CDR3 spans 14 amino acids. The CDR3 is CASRRTSRLYEQYF. The CDR3 DNA reads as TGTGCCAGCAGGAGGACTAGCAGGCTCTACGAGCAGTACTTC.

On this clone itself: A junction boundary mismatches the germline segment, possibly from a read error. The genes are TRBV5-4 and TRBJ2-7; 8 bases are a match to TRBD1. This CDR3 has 15 amino acids. Per germline, CDR1 SGHNT and CDR2 YYREEE (reference sequence). CDR3 nucleotides: TGTGCCAGCAGCAACGGACAGGGCATTTCCTCCGAGCAGTACTTC. Residues: CASSNGQGISSEQYF.

This clone was counted once. The J gene is TRBJ1-1, the V gene TRBV7-2, with D possibly matching TRBD1 (5 bases). V lost 2 bases and J lost 6, with 10 bases in between. Germline CDR1 reads SGHTA; CDR2 reads FQGNSA. This CDR3 is built from 13 residues. CDR3 nucleotide sequence: TGTGCCAGCAGCTTAATGGGGGGGGCTGAAGCTTTCTTT. Translation gives CASSLMGGAEAFF.